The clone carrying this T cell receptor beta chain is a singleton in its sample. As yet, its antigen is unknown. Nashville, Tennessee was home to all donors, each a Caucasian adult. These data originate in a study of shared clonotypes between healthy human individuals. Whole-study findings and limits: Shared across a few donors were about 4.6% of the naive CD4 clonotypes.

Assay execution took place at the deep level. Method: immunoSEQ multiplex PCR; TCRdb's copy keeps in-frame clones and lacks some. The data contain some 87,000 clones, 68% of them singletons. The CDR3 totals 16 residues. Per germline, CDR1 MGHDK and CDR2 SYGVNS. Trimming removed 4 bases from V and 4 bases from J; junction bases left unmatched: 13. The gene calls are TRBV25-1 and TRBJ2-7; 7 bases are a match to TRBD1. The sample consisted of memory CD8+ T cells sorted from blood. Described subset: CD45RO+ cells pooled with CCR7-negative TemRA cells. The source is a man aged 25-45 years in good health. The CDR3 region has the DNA TGTGCCAGCAGTGGTGGAACAGGGGAGTTTTCTTACGAGCAGTACTTC. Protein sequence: CASSGGTGEFSYEQYF.